Here is one T cell receptor (beta chain) with its context. The antigen remains undetermined. The study ran its PCR with 60 Vbeta and 13 Jbeta primers. TCRdb keeps only in-frame clones here, not all; method: immunoSEQ multiplex PCR. In total, the table holds approximately 150,000 clones. The sample belongs to a study of cytomegalovirus exposure and HLA in healthy donors. Findings and limits, study-wide: Cytomegalovirus status, reportedly, was diagnosed with high specificity and sensitivity by the classifier.

This receptor was taken from a woman aged 40 to 55 in good health and CMV-seronegative. The specimen sequenced was PBMCs.

CDR3 DNA sequence: TGTGCCAGCAACCTCTATGGGGGGGCTGGCACTGAAGCTTTCTTT. Protein sequence: CASNLYGGAGTEAFF. This chain uses TRBV27 with TRBJ1-1, with D possibly matching TRBD1 (6 bases). The CDR3 length is 15 residues. The V end lost 7 bases, the J end lost 4 bases, and 19 bases lay between the germline ends. Germline lookup yields CDR1 MNHEY and CDR2 SMNVEV (reference sequence).